This T cell receptor (beta chain) derives from a study of tumor-infiltrating lymphocytes in primary liver carcinoma. At the level of the study: Staging of the tumors gave T1-T3 N0M0, with widths of 4.2 to 10 cm.

Both blood RNA, taken from unsorted whole blood, and germline DNA were extracted. A sample of approximately 4 milliliters of peripheral blood was taken before surgery. This clonotype was recorded a few times. Its specificity is not known. Regarding the study as a whole: Tumor-adjacent and tumor-blood pairs displayed less overlap than did pairs of tumor regions.

Researchers generated TCR beta cDNA from approximately 0.55 ug of total RNA, relying on a constant-region primer. Nested multiplex PCR, run for three rounds with slightly modified ARM-PCR, yielded TCR beta libraries. Researchers ran the first two PCR rounds for roughly 10 cycles each with TRBV1-TRBV30 forward primers and a C-beta reverse primer. TCRdb used MiXCR to reprocess the multiplex PCR reads, holding one entry per CDR3 protein. The sample shows about 350,000 distinct CDR3 sequences, 65% of them seen only once. The CDR3 runs 16 residues. The TCR originated in a man aged 35 to 55 with primary liver carcinoma and hepatitis B virus infection. The chain combines TRBV21-1 with TRBJ2-2; the tabulated D call, TRBD1, remains unverified against the DNA. TRBV21-1 is a known pseudogene. The sample taken for sequencing was peripheral blood. The CDR3 region is CASSKVCGQGTGELFF. CDR3 nucleotides: TGTGCCAGCAGCAAAGTATGTGGACAGGGGACCGGGGAGCTGTTTTTT.